The 27 T cell receptor beta chains below come from one sample, sequenced in a study of early T cells in non-severe SARS-CoV-2 infection. A single record per CDR3 protein comes from TCRdb applying MiXCR to the 5' RACE reads. The sample consists of 30,000 or so distinct CDR3 sequences, roughly 5% of them appearing once. The sample taken for sequencing was whole blood. Source of these receptors: an adult who was a healthcare worker with PCR-confirmed SARS-CoV-2 infection or an uninfected control (not recorded which).

There are many counts of this clonotype. The J gene is TRBJ1-1, the V gene TRBV18; no definite D call. Deletions cut 5 bases from V and 4 bases from J, with 14 bases between. The germline CDR1 and CDR2 sequences are KGHSH and LQKENI. CDR3 length: 14 residues. The CDR3 DNA reads TGTGCCAGCTCATCCGCCCCGATGACCACTGAAGCTTTCTTT. Protein: CASSSAPMTTEAFF. The full variable domain, completed using reference TRBV18 and TRBJ1-1, is NAGVMQNPRHLVRRRGQEARLRCSPMKGHSHVYWYRQLPEEGLKFMVYLQKENIIDESGMPKERFSAEFPKEGPSILRIQQVVRGDSAAYFCASSSAPMTTEAFFGQGTRLTVV.

This clonotype was picked up many times. This chain uses TRBV28 with TRBJ2-7; no definite D call. V lost 6 bases and J lost 3, with 0 bases in between. The germline gives CDR1 MDHEN, CDR2 SYDVKM. This CDR3 spans 9 amino acids. The CDR3 region has the DNA TGTGCCAGCAGCTACGAGCAGTACTTC. This codes for CASSYEQYF.

This clonotype has a count of ten or more. The chain recombines TRBV15 with TRBJ2-1, with TRBD1 identical over 7 bases. The CDR3 has 14 residues. Trimming at V came to 0 bases and at J to 12 bases, leaving 8 bases not matched to a gene. From germline, CDR1 is LNHNV and CDR2 YYDKDF (reference sequence). The CDR3 sequence is CATSRDRADRAQFF. CDR3 bases: TGTGCCACCAGCAGAGATCGGGCAGACAGGGCGCAGTTCTTC. Complete variable domain (other parts from reference TRBV15 and TRBJ2-1): DAMVIQNPRYQVTQFGKPVTLSCSQTLNHNVMYWYQQKSSQAPKLLFHYYDKDFNNEADTPDNFQSRRPNTSFCFLDIRSPGLGDTAMYLCATSRDRADRAQFFGPGTRLTVL.

This clonotype was recorded many times. The chain combines TRBV19 with TRBJ2-6; no reliable D call. Germline CDR1 LNHDA, CDR2 SQIVND (reference sequence). V dropped 7 bases and J dropped 1 base, with 8 bases sitting between them. This CDR3 contains 14 residues. The CDR3 sequence: CASKQDSGANVLTF. For the CDR3, the DNA is TGTGCCAGTAAGCAGGATTCTGGGGCCAACGTCCTGACTTTC.

V gene TRBV29-1 combines with J gene TRBJ2-7, with 9 bases lining up with TRBD2. The germline CDR1 and CDR2 sequences are SQVTM and ANQGSEA. V was pared by 4 bases and J by 3 bases, with 4 bases of the junction left unmatched. This CDR3 is 13 amino acids long. CDR3 coding DNA: TGCAGCGTTGCTAGCGGGATTAACTACGAGCAGTACTTC. Translated, it gives CSVASGINYEQYF.

This clonotype has at least ten counts. The rearrangement joins TRBV20-1 to TRBJ2-2, with D uncertain. There are 14 residues in the CDR3. The germline CDR1 and CDR2 sequences are DFQATT and SNEGSKA (reference sequence). Between the trimmed V and J ends, which lost 5 bases and 0 bases, there was a span of 10 bases. For the CDR3, the DNA is TGCAGTGCTTTGGAGACTGCGAACACCGGGGAGCTGTTTTTT. Translating gives CSALETANTGELFF.

This clonotype was counted ten times or more. The chain employs TRBV11-2 and TRBJ2-2; tentative D call: TRBD2 (5 bases). CDR3 length: 12 amino acids. The V end lost 5 bases, the J end lost 7 bases, and 8 bases lay between the germline ends. Per the germline V gene, CDR1 is SGHAT and CDR2 is FQNNGV. DNA of the CDR3: TGTGCCAGCAGCGCCGAGGGCGGGGAGCTGTTTTTT. This translates into CASSAEGGELFF.

This chain links TRBV28 with TRBJ1-1; D gene unclear. The ends were cut back, 3 bases at V and 5 bases at J, with 13 bases in the middle. CDR3 size: 14 residues. CDR1 and CDR2 from the germline V gene are MDHEN and SYDVKM. The CDR3 DNA follows: TGTGCCAGCAGTTTGTCCCCCCGGGGTACTGAAGCTTTCTTT. Its protein is CASSLSPRGTEAFF.

This clonotype has a count of ten or more. The chain recombines TRBV7-2 with TRBJ2-5, with 10 bases lining up with TRBD1. Germline V lookup: CDR1 SGHTA, CDR2 FQGNSA. The V gene end was trimmed by 6 bases and the J gene end by 4 bases; junction bases not matched to a gene: 5. This CDR3 has 14 amino acids. Here the CDR3 reads CASSGQGEAETQYF. For the CDR3, the DNA is TGTGCCAGCAGTGGACAGGGGGAGGCAGAGACCCAGTACTTC.

This chain's CDR3 is CASSSFGGSSYNEQFF. CDR3 DNA sequence: TGTGCCAGCAGCTCCTTCGGGGGAAGCTCCTACAATGAGCAGTTCTTC. J is TRBJ2-1 and V is TRBV7-9; TRBD2 is a possible D gene (6 bases). This CDR3 is built from 16 residues. The V gene lost 4 bases and the J gene lost 0 bases, with 13 bases spanning the gap. Germline V CDR1 and CDR2: SEHNR, FQNEAQ (reference sequence). Full variable domain (outside the CDR3, taken from reference TRBV7-9 and TRBJ2-1): DTGVSQNPRHKITKRGQNVTFRCDPISEHNRLYWYRQTLGQGPEFLTYFQNEAQLEKSRLLSDRFSAERPKGSFSTLEIQRTEQGDSAMYLCASSSFGGSSYNEQFFGPGTRLTVL.

Ten or more counts support this clonotype. This chain joins TRBV29-1 and TRBJ1-2; D not certain. This CDR3 has 13 residues. Trimming shortened V by 3 bases and J by 2 bases, and 10 bases separated the two germline ends. Germline CDR1 and CDR2: SQVTM and ANQGSEA. The CDR3 protein is CSVDIRVNYGYTF. Here the CDR3 DNA reads TGCAGCGTTGACATCAGAGTAAACTATGGCTACACCTTC. Supplemented by reference TRBV29-1 and TRBJ1-2, the full variable domain reads SAVISQKPSRDICQRGTSLTIQCQVDSQVTMMFWYRQQPGQSLTLIATANQGSEATYESGFVIDKFPISRPNLTFSTLTVSNMSPEDSSIYLCSVDIRVNYGYTFGSGTRLTVV.

In this sample, this clonotype turned up many times. The rearrangement uses TRBV12-3 or TRBV12-4 and TRBJ2-7; 8 positions agree with TRBD1. V gave up 4 bases and J gave up 4 bases; unmatched junction bases: 15. The CDR3 runs 17 residues. This CDR3 reads CASSSRQGNTQKYEQYF. CDR3 DNA: TGTGCCAGCAGTTCGAGACAGGGGAACACCCAAAAATACGAGCAGTACTTC.

This clonotype was observed many times. The rearrangement joins TRBV12-5 to TRBJ1-2; D is uncertain. This CDR3 spans 12 amino acids. V lost 1 base to trimming and J lost 4 bases, with 4 bases between them. Germline V gene lookup returns CDR1 LGHNT and CDR2 FRNRAP. The CDR3 here is CASGLGLYGYTF. The CDR3 region has the DNA TGTGCTAGTGGTTTGGGCCTCTATGGCTACACCTTC.

The chain employs TRBV28 and TRBJ1-4; D gene ambiguous. Trimming cost V 6 bases and J 5 bases, with 10 bases left between them. The CDR3 covers 13 residues. The germline CDR1 and CDR2 sequences are MDHEN and SYDVKM. The CDR3 protein is CASRGRRNEKLFF. CDR3 in DNA: TGTGCCAGCAGGGGCAGACGAAATGAAAAACTGTTTTTT.

In this sample, this clonotype turned up many times. The chain is built from TRBV6-5 and TRBJ1-1, with D possibly being TRBD1 (5 bases). V gave up 2 bases and J gave up 5 bases, with 12 bases separating them. The CDR3 contains 14 residues. The germline CDR1 and CDR2 sequences are MNHEY and SVGAGI. Here the CDR3 reads CASSYRGGVTEAFF. The CDR3 DNA sequence: TGTGCCAGCAGTTACCGGGGAGGGGTTACTGAAGCTTTCTTT.

This clonotype was recorded at least ten times. J is TRBJ2-5 and V is TRBV3-1, with D perhaps matching TRBD1 (6 bases). V was cut by 3 bases and J by 5 bases, with 13 bases left in between. Per germline, CDR1 LGHDT and CDR2 YNNKEL (reference sequence). The CDR3 covers 14 residues. CDR3 protein: CASSQHTGFETQYF. The CDR3 nucleotides read TGTGCCAGCAGCCAGCATACAGGGTTTGAGACCCAGTACTTC.

The sample holds many counts of this clonotype. V usage is TRBV20-1 and J usage is TRBJ1-6; no reliable D call. The V gene lost 0 bases and the J gene lost 4 bases, with 7 bases spanning the gap. The CDR3 contains 14 residues. CDR1 is DFQATT, CDR2 SNEGSKA, per germline (reference sequence). CDR3 nucleotide sequence: TGCAGTGCTAGAGATGGGCATTATAATTCACCCCTCCACTTT. This sequence encodes CSARDGHYNSPLHF.

This clonotype was recorded a few times. This chain connects TRBV7-2 to TRBJ2-7, with TRBD1 matching over 8 bases. V gave up 5 bases and J gave up 0 bases; unmatched junction bases: 9. Germline CDR1 and CDR2: SGHTA and FQGNSA. The CDR3 has 16 amino acids. The CDR3 sequence is CASSPWTGPSSYEQYF. The DNA of the CDR3 is TGTGCCAGCAGCCCCTGGACAGGGCCTAGCTCCTACGAGCAGTACTTC.

Ten or more counts support this clonotype. V is TRBV12-3 or TRBV12-4 and J is TRBJ2-7; D unresolved. V was shortened by 6 bases and J by 5 bases, with 20 bases between the two germline ends. The CDR3 length is 15 residues. CDR3 DNA: TGTGCCAGCAGCTCCTCCTTGGGGAATAGTAACGAGCAGTACTTC. Its translation: CASSSSLGNSNEQYF.

This clonotype was detected ten times or more. The chain uses TRBV5-1 and TRBJ1-1; D gene ambiguous. This CDR3 contains 16 residues. Trimming removed 4 bases from V and 2 bases from J, with 18 bases in between. The V gene's germline CDR1 is SGHRS and CDR2 YFSETQ. CDR3 nucleotide sequence: TGCGCCAGCAGCCCTTGGAGTGGGGATTTAAACACTGAAGCTTTCTTT. This encodes CASSPWSGDLNTEAFF.

This clonotype was counted many times. The chain recombines TRBV19 with TRBJ2-5, with D unresolved. Trimming took 2 bases from V and 1 from J, leaving 8 bases between them. The CDR3 is 14 amino acids. Looked up from germline, CDR1 is LNHDA and CDR2 is SQIVND (reference sequence). The CDR3 DNA reads as TGTGCCAGTAGTATATCCAGCTCCCAAGAGACCCAGTACTTC. Its translation: CASSISSSQETQYF.

This clonotype was detected ten times or more. The V and J genes are TRBV7-9 and TRBJ1-5, with a tentative D call TRBD1 (5 bases). V lost 5 bases and J lost 4, with 12 bases in between. The CDR3 is made up of 14 amino acids. The germline gives CDR1 SEHNR, CDR2 FQNEAQ (reference sequence). The CDR3 bases are TGTGCCAGCAGCGTCGGACACCGAAATCAGCCCCAGCATTTT. Translation: CASSVGHRNQPQHF. The full variable domain, its missing parts supplied by reference TRBV7-9 and TRBJ1-5, is DTGVSQNPRHKITKRGQNVTFRCDPISEHNRLYWYRQTLGQGPEFLTYFQNEAQLEKSRLLSDRFSAERPKGSFSTLEIQRTEQGDSAMYLCASSVGHRNQPQHFGDGTRLSIL.

This clonotype was seen at least ten times. This sequence joins TRBV7-9 and TRBJ2-1, with D possibly matching TRBD2 (6 bases). The germline V gene has CDR1 SEHNR and CDR2 FQNEAQ (reference sequence). There are 10 residues in the CDR3. With 6 bases removed from V and 12 bases from J, the gap between germline ends came to 9 bases. DNA of the CDR3: TGTGCCAGCAGAGGGGACTCGCAGTTCTTC. Its protein is CASRGDSQFF.

This clonotype was counted at least ten times. The rearrangement uses TRBV29-1 and TRBJ2-1; 8 bases agree with TRBD1. This CDR3 is 16 amino acids long. CDR1 SQVTM and CDR2 ANQGSEA come from the germline V gene. With 6 bases clipped from V and 2 bases from J, the junction kept 12 bases outside the gene matches. CDR3 coding DNA: TGCAGCGTGGACAGGGAGGAGGCTGAGCCCTACAATGAGCAGTTCTTC. Its translation: CSVDREEAEPYNEQFF.

At least ten counts were recorded for this clonotype. V gene TRBV6-2 or TRBV6-3 combines with J gene TRBJ2-1, with TRBD2 as a possible D gene (5 bases). The CDR3 sequence is 16 residues long. V gave up 7 bases and J gave up 5 bases, with 21 bases separating them. Germline V CDR1 and CDR2: MNHEY, SVGEGT. The CDR3 region has the DNA TGTGCCAGCACCGACCTATGGGCTAGCCCAAACAATGAGCAGTTCTTC. Amino acids: CASTDLWASPNNEQFF.

At least ten counts were recorded for this clonotype. The chain employs TRBV5-4 and TRBJ2-2; a possible D gene is TRBD2 (6 bases). Germline V lookup: CDR1 SGHNT, CDR2 YYREEE (reference sequence). V lost 8 bases to trimming and J lost 8 bases, with 25 bases between them. The CDR3 length is 16 residues. CDR3 protein: CASTIDPGASTGELFF. CDR3 in DNA: TGTGCCAGTACAATCGACCCGGGAGCCTCAACGGGGGAGCTGTTTTTT.

This clonotype was counted many times. This rearrangement joins TRBV20-1 to TRBJ1-1; D may be TRBD1 (6 bases). The germline V gene encodes CDR1 DFQATT and CDR2 SNEGSKA (reference sequence). Trimming left V 1 base short and J 0 bases short, with 6 bases between. This CDR3 region has 13 residues. The CDR3 is CSARGQVNTEAFF. The CDR3 coding sequence is TGCAGTGCTAGAGGACAGGTGAACACTGAAGCTTTCTTT.